This passage covers 27 T cell receptor beta chains from one sample sequenced in a study of OX40 agonist ivuxolimab in advanced cancers. TCRdb's table, derived via immunoSEQ multiplex PCR, lists solely in-frame clones and lacks some. The table includes fewer than 85,000 clones, approximately 82% detected once. The sample was CD4+ or CD8+ T cells sorted from blood, taken in a trial of the OX40 agonist ivuxolimab. These receptors all stem from an adult with an advanced solid tumor such as melanoma, head and neck, liver or kidney cancer.

This chain uses TRBV7-9 with TRBJ2-7; TRBD1 is a possible D gene (5 bases). From germline, CDR1 is SEHNR and CDR2 FQNEAQ (reference sequence). There are 14 residues in the CDR3. Trimming took off 5 bases at V and 7 bases at J, with 18 bases between the two ends. CDR3 DNA sequence: TGTGCCAGCAGCCCTAGGGGTAACAACCCTGAGCAGTACTTC. It translates to CASSPRGNNPEQYF.

V gene TRBV11-1 combines with J gene TRBJ1-6; 10 bases fit TRBD1. CDR1 and CDR2 from the germline V gene are SGHAT and FQDESV (reference sequence). V trimming: 1 base; J trimming: 8 bases; junction bases outside the gene matches: 8. CDR3 length: 17 residues. This chain's CDR3 is CASSLGDRGSLDSPLHF. Written as DNA, the CDR3 is TGTGCCAGCAGCTTAGGGGACAGGGGATCTTTGGATTCACCCCTCCACTTT. The whole variable domain, filled in from reference TRBV11-1 and TRBJ1-6, reads EAEVAQSPRYKITEKSQAVAFWCDPISGHATLYWYRQILGQGPELLVQFQDESVVDDSQLPKDRFSAERLKGVDSTLKIQPAELGDSAMYLCASSLGDRGSLDSPLHFGNGTRLTVT.

This sequence joins TRBV9 and TRBJ2-7; 9 positions match TRBD2. V trimming: 2 bases; J trimming: 5 bases; junction bases outside the gene matches: 8. The germline gives CDR1 SGDLS, CDR2 YYNGEE. CDR3 length: 15 residues. CDR3 protein: CASSVSGGYRDEQYF. DNA of the CDR3: TGTGCCAGCAGCGTTAGCGGGGGCTACCGAGACGAGCAGTACTTC. The full variable domain, in which reference TRBV9 and TRBJ2-7 provide the parts outside the CDR3, is DSGVTQTPKHLITATGQRVTLRCSPRSGDLSVYWYQQSLDQGLQFLIQYYNGEERAKGNILERFSAQQFPDLHSELNLSSLELGDSALYFCASSVSGGYRDEQYFGPGTRLTVT.

The CDR3 loop reads CASRTSTGNTGELFF. The CDR3 DNA sequence: TGTGCCAGCAGAACCTCGACAGGAAACACCGGGGAGCTGTTTTTT. V usage is TRBV25-1 and J usage is TRBJ2-2; D possibly corresponds to TRBD1 (6 bases). V shed 6 bases and J shed 2 bases, with 13 bases lying between them. The CDR3 extends over 15 amino acids. Germline V CDR1 and CDR2: MGHDK, SYGVNS.

The chain employs TRBV7-8 and TRBJ2-4, with D perhaps matching TRBD2 (6 bases). Trimming pared 0 bases from V and 6 bases from J, leaving 12 bases between. The germline V gene encodes CDR1 SGHVS and CDR2 FQNEAQ. This CDR3 is 15 amino acids long. The CDR3 sequence is CASSLAGTATNIQYF. CDR3 coding DNA: TGTGCCAGCAGCTTAGCGGGGACTGCAACAAACATTCAGTACTTC. The variable domain in full, completed from reference TRBV7-8 and TRBJ2-4, reads GAGVSQSPRYKVAKRGQDVALRCDPISGHVSLFWYQQALGQGPEFLTYFQNEAQLDKSGLPSDRFFAERPEGSVSTLKIQRTQQEDSAVYLCASSLAGTATNIQYFGAGTRLSVL.

For the CDR3, the DNA is TGTGCCAGCAGCCCAGGGCTAACTGGGGCCAACGTCCTGACTTTC. It specifies CASSPGLTGANVLTF. V is TRBV5-6 and J is TRBJ2-6; maybe TRBD1 (5 bases). V lost 4 bases to trimming and J lost 2 bases, with 10 bases between them. CDR1 is SGHDT and CDR2 is YYEEEE in the germline V gene. The CDR3 contains 15 residues.

This clone was recorded once. The CDR3 coding sequence is TGTGCTAGTGGTTTGGAAAAAATACGCGGGAGGGACTCCTACAATGAGCAGTTCTTC. This codes for CASGLEKIRGRDSYNEQFF. The chain links TRBV12-5 to TRBJ2-1, with 9 nucleotides matching TRBD2. The CDR3 runs to 19 residues. The V and J ends lost 1 base and 0 bases, in that order; junction bases with no gene match: 10. CDR1 and CDR2 from the germline V gene are LGHNT and FRNRAP.

This clone was detected a few times. The V call is TRBV2, the J call TRBJ2-7, with D perhaps TRBD1 (6 bases). Germline CDR1 is SNHLY and CDR2 is FYNNEI. This CDR3 comprises 14 residues. Trimming removed 3 bases from V and 4 bases from J, with 13 bases in between. CDR3 amino acids: CASSDARGRYEQYF. The CDR3 region has the DNA TGTGCCAGCAGTGACGCCAGGGGCAGGTACGAGCAGTACTTC.

The rearrangement links TRBV2 to TRBJ2-3, with unresolved D. CDR1 is SNHLY, CDR2 FYNNEI, per germline. The CDR3 loop spans 14 amino acids. V was cut by 3 bases and J by 1 base, with 8 bases left in between. In DNA form, the CDR3 reads TGTGCCAGCAGTGATGGGTCCGGCACAGATACGCAGTATTTT. This sequence encodes CASSDGSGTDTQYF.

The V gene is TRBV4-3, the J gene TRBJ1-1; D ambiguous. Germline CDR1 reads LGHNA; CDR2 reads YSLEER. Trimming cost V 0 bases and J 7 bases, with 15 bases left between them. This CDR3 comprises 15 residues. The CDR3 DNA reads as TGCGCCAGCAGCCAAGATCTTTCGGGGAAGGGTGAAGCTTTCTTT. The encoded protein is CASSQDLSGKGEAFF.

The chain uses TRBV6-5 and TRBJ1-4; 11 bases are shared with TRBD1. The CDR3 runs to 15 residues. The germline V gene has CDR1 MNHEY and CDR2 SVGAGI. V shed 5 bases, J shed 8 bases, and the junction held 7 bases outside the gene matches. CDR3 DNA sequence: TGTGCCAGCAGTCCCCGGGACAGGGGGAAAGAAAAACTGTTTTTT. Protein sequence: CASSPRDRGKEKLFF.

The J gene is TRBJ2-3, the V gene TRBV7-8; D unresolved. The CDR3 totals 14 residues. V lost 1 base and J lost 4, with 9 bases in between. The germline V gene encodes CDR1 SGHVS and CDR2 FQNEAQ. CDR3 sequence reads: CASSLGGWPDTQYF. The CDR3 nucleotides read TGTGCCAGCAGCTTAGGAGGCTGGCCAGATACGCAGTATTTT.

This chain joins TRBV11-2 and TRBJ2-2; D call uncertain. Germline-derived CDR1 and CDR2 are SGHAT and FQNNGV. Trimming shortened V by 2 bases and J by 6 bases, and 10 bases separated the two germline ends. This CDR3 region has 14 residues. CDR3 amino acids: CASSLLRASGELFF. CDR3 bases: TGTGCCAGCAGCTTACTTCGGGCCTCCGGGGAGCTGTTTTTT.

The chain links TRBV7-9 to TRBJ1-1; 7 bases align to TRBD1. This CDR3 comprises 11 residues. In germline, CDR1 is SEHNR, CDR2 FQNEAQ (reference sequence). After removal of 5 bases from V and 8 bases from J, the junction contained 2 bases not matched to a gene. The DNA of the CDR3 is TGTGCCAGCAGCCGACAGGGAGAAGCTTTCTTT. It codes for CASSRQGEAFF.

The rearrangement links TRBV7-8 to TRBJ1-4; 8 nucleotides agree with TRBD1. Looked up from germline, CDR1 is SGHVS and CDR2 is FQNEAQ. Trimming took 4 bases from V and 6 from J; bases not matched to a gene: 7. The CDR3 extends over 15 amino acids. CDR3 DNA: TGTGCCAGCAGCTCGGACAGGGCTCTGGATGAAAAACTGTTTTTT. Translation gives CASSSDRALDEKLFF.

This chain uses TRBV2 with TRBJ1-5, with D unclear. Germline V CDR1 and CDR2: SNHLY, FYNNEI. This CDR3 contains 13 residues. Trimming removed 1 base at V and 7 bases at J, with 8 bases between. The CDR3 protein is CASSEEDLQPQHF. In DNA, the CDR3 is TGTGCCAGCAGTGAAGAGGATCTCCAGCCCCAGCATTTT.

The chain couples TRBV5-1 to TRBJ2-5; the D gene could be TRBD1 or TRBD2 (5 bases each). The CDR3 is made up of 11 amino acids. The ends were cut back, 5 bases at V and 3 bases at J, with 5 bases in the middle. Germline V gene lookup returns CDR1 SGHRS and CDR2 YFSETQ. The CDR3 sequence is CASRGEETQYF. In DNA, the CDR3 is TGCGCCAGCAGGGGGGAAGAGACCCAGTACTTC.

V is TRBV29-1 and J is TRBJ2-5, with TRBD2 matching 9 bases. CDR3 length: 14 amino acids. The germline V gene has CDR1 SQVTM and CDR2 ANQGSEA. The trim removed 4 bases at V and 1 base at J, leaving 4 bases unmatched. The CDR3 region has the DNA TGCAGCGTTGGGCTAGCGGGGAGCCAAGAGACCCAGTACTTC. It translates to CSVGLAGSQETQYF.

The V call is TRBV11-2, the J call TRBJ2-1, with D possibly being TRBD1 or TRBD2 (5 bases each). The V end was cut by 5 bases, the J end by 3 bases, with 17 bases between. The CDR3 is 16 residues long. Germline CDR1 is SGHAT and CDR2 is FQNNGV. Written as DNA, the CDR3 is TGTGCCAGCAGCCCAGCCGGGGCTAGCAGCTACAATGAGCAGTTCTTC. Its protein product is CASSPAGASSYNEQFF. The variable domain in full, with the rest retrieved from reference TRBV11-2 and TRBJ2-1, is EAGVAQSPRYKIIEKRQSVAFWCNPISGHATLYWYQQILGQGPKLLIQFQNNGVVDDSQLPKDRFSAERLKGVDSTLKIQPAKLEDSAVYLCASSPAGASSYNEQFFGPGTRLTVL.

This clone was detected only a few times. A junction boundary mismatches the germline segment, possibly from a read error. This rearrangement joins TRBV2 to TRBJ1-1; D is unclear. Germline V lookup: CDR1 SNHLY, CDR2 FYNNEI. This CDR3 is 13 amino acids long. CDR3 in amino acids: CARSAGGDTEAFF. The DNA of the CDR3 is TGTGCCAGAAGTGCAGGAGGTGACACTGAAGCTTTCTTT.

The chain employs TRBV10-3 and TRBJ2-5; TRBD1 is a possible D gene (6 bases). Germline CDR1 is ENHRY and CDR2 is SYGVKD. V was cut by 4 bases and J by 6 bases, with 9 bases left in between. CDR3 size: 12 residues. The CDR3 DNA reads TGTGCCATCAGTGTGGACAGCAAGACCCAGTACTTC. Translating gives CAISVDSKTQYF.

A word on this clone: A read error may account for a junction end that differs from germline. The sample holds other DNA sequences that translate to the same CDR3. The chain has TRBV28 and TRBJ1-5, with no clear D. This CDR3 spans 13 amino acids. The germline V gene encodes CDR1 MDHEN and CDR2 SYDVKM. The CDR3 region has the DNA TGTGCCAGCAGGCCATACAACAATCAGCCTCAGCATTTT. Translated, it gives CASRPYNNQPQHF.

This chain uses TRBV27 with TRBJ2-6; D unresolved. The germline V gene encodes CDR1 MNHEY and CDR2 SMNVEV (reference sequence). The CDR3 length is 17 residues. Trimming took 0 bases from V and 0 from J, leaving 9 bases between them. The CDR3 spells CASSLSRVGSGANVLTF. The CDR3 nucleotides are TGTGCCAGCAGTTTATCTCGGGTCGGCTCTGGGGCCAACGTCCTGACTTTC.

The genes are TRBV5-1 and TRBJ2-1; 11 bases match TRBD1. This CDR3 has 16 residues. J gave up 6 bases and V 4 bases, and 9 bases lay outside the gene matches. The germline V gene has CDR1 SGHRS and CDR2 YFSETQ. In DNA form, the CDR3 reads TGCGCCAGCAGCGTGACAGGGACAGGGGGAGTCAATGAGCAGTTCTTC. Translated: CASSVTGTGGVNEQFF.

This clone appeared once. The chain carries TRBV18 and TRBJ2-7, with D maybe TRBD2 (6 bases). The CDR3 spans 14 residues. Germline loops: CDR1 KGHSH, CDR2 LQKENI. V lost 2 bases and J lost 6, with 14 bases in between. CDR3 protein: CASSPARTGAEQYF. The CDR3 bases are TGTGCCAGCTCACCAGCGAGAACGGGAGCCGAGCAGTACTTC.

This chain links TRBV30 with TRBJ2-1, with 8 nucleotides matching TRBD2. Germline V gene sequence: CDR1 GTSNPN, CDR2 SVGIG (reference sequence). V shed 4 bases and J 7 bases; nucleotides not matched to a gene: 9. The CDR3 covers 14 residues. DNA of the CDR3: TGTGCCTGGATCCTCCCGGGGGGGCGGAATGAGCAGTTCTTC. Its protein product is CAWILPGGRNEQFF.

The chain couples TRBV7-2 to TRBJ2-7; D is unclear. Germline CDR1 SGHTA, CDR2 FQGNSA. V was pared by 2 bases and J by 5 bases, with 16 bases between. This CDR3 region has 15 residues. The CDR3 loop is CASSLSPRWIDEQYF. DNA for the CDR3: TGTGCCAGCAGCTTATCGCCTAGGTGGATCGACGAGCAGTACTTC.